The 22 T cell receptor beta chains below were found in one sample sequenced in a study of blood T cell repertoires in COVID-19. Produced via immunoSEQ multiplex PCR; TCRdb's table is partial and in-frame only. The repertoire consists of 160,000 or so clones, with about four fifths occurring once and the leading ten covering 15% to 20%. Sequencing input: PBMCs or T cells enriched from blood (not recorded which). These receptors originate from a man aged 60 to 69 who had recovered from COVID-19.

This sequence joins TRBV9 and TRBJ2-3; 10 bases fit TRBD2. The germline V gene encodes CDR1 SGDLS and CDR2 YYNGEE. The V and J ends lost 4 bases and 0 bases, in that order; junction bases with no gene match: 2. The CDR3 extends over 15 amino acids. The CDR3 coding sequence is TGTGCCAGCAGCAATAGCGGGGGGAGCACAGATACGCAGTATTTT. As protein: CASSNSGGSTDTQYF. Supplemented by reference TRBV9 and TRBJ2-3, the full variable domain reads DSGVTQTPKHLITATGQRVTLRCSPRSGDLSVYWYQQSLDQGLQFLIQYYNGEERAKGNILERFSAQQFPDLHSELNLSSLELGDSALYFCASSNSGGSTDTQYFGPGTRLTVL.

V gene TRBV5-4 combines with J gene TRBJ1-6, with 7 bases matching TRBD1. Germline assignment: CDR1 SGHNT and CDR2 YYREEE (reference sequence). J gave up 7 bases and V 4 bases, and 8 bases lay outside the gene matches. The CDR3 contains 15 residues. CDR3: CASSPRQGGNSPLHF. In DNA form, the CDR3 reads TGTGCCAGCAGCCCCAGACAGGGTGGGAATTCACCCCTCCACTTT.

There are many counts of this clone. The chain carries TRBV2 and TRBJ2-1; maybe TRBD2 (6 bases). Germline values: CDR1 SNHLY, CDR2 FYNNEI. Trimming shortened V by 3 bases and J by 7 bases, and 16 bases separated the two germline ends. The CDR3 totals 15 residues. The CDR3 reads CASSDGVAEGNEQFF. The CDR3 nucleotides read TGTGCCAGCAGTGATGGGGTAGCGGAGGGGAATGAGCAGTTCTTC.

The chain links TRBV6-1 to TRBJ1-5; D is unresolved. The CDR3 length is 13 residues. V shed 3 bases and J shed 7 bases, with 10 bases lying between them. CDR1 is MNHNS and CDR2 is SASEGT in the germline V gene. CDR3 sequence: CASSDRDRQPQHF. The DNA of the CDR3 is TGTGCCAGCAGTGACCGGGATAGGCAGCCCCAGCATTTT.

The CDR3 DNA is TGTGCCAGCAGCCTACGAACAGGGGGAACAAATAGGGGTAATTCACCCCTCCACTTT. It specifies CASSLRTGGTNRGNSPLHF. The rearrangement uses TRBV7-8 and TRBJ1-6, with 8 bases aligning to TRBD1. J lost 6 bases, V lost 5 bases, and 18 bases had no gene match. This CDR3 region has 19 residues. CDR1 and CDR2 from the germline V gene are SGHVS and FQNEAQ.

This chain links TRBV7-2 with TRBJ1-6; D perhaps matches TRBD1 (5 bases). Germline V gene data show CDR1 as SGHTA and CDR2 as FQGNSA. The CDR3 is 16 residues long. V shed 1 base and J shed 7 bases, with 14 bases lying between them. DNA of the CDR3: TGTGCCAGCAGCTTAGAAGCGAAGGGGTTGAATTCACCCCTCCACTTT. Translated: CASSLEAKGLNSPLHF.

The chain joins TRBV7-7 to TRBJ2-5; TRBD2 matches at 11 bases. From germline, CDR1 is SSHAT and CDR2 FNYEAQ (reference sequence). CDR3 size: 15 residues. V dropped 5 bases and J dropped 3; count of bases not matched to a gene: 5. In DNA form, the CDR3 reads TGTGCCAGCAGCCTCGGGACTAGCGGAGAAGAGACCCAGTACTTC. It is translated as CASSLGTSGEETQYF.

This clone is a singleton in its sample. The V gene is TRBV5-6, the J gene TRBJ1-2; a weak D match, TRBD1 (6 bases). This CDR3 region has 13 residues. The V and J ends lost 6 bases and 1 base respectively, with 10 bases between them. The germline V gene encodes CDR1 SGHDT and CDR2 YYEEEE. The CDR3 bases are TGTGCCAGCAACAACAGGGTTAACTATGGCTACACCTTC. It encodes CASNNRVNYGYTF.

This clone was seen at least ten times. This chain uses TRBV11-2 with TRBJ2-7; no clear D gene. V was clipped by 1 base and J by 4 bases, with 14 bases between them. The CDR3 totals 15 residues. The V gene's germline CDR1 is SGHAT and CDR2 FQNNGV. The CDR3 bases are TGTGCCAGCAGCTTAGTCCCACTTACCGAGTACGAGCAGTACTTC. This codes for CASSLVPLTEYEQYF.

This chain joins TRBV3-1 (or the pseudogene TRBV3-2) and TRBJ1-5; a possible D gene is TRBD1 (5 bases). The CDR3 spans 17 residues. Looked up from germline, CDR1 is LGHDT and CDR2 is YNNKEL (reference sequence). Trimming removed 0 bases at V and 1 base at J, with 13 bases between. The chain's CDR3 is CASSQEWMGLSNQPQHF. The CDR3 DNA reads TGTGCCAGCAGCCAAGAGTGGATGGGGCTGAGCAATCAGCCCCAGCATTTT.

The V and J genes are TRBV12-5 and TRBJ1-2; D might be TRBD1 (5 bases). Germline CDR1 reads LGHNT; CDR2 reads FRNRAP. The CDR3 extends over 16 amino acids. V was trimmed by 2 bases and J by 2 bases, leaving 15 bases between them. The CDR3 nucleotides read TGTGCTAGTGGTTTGTCCCAGGGCGCCCTAAACTATGGCTACACCTTC. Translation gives CASGLSQGALNYGYTF.

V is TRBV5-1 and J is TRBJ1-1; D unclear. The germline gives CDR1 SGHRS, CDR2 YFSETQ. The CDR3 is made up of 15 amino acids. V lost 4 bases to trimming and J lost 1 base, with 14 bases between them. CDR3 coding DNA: TGCGCCAGCAGCCTACAGCCACAATCGAACACTGAAGCTTTCTTT. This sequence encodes CASSLQPQSNTEAFF.

The CDR3 bases are TGTGCCAGCAGCGAAGGACAGGTGGCTATGGCGGCCGGGGAGCTGTTTTTT. Protein: CASSEGQVAMAAGELFF. This chain joins TRBV5-4 and TRBJ2-2; 7 bases are a match to TRBD1. V was clipped by 4 bases and J by 6 bases; unmatched bases: 15. The length of the CDR3 is 17 residues. The germline V gene has CDR1 SGHNT and CDR2 YYREEE (reference sequence).

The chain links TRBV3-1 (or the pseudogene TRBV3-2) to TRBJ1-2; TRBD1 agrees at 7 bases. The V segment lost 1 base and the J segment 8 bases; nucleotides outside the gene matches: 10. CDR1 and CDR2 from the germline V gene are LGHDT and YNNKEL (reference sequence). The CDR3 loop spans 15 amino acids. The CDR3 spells CASSQGNRGDGGYTF. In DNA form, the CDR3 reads TGTGCCAGCAGCCAAGGGAACAGGGGTGATGGAGGCTACACCTTC.

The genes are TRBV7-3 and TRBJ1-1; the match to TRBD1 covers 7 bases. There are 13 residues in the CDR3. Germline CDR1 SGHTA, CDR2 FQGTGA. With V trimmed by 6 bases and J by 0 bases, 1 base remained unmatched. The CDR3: CASSGQVNTEAFF. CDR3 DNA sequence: TGTGCCAGCAGTGGACAGGTGAACACTGAAGCTTTCTTT.

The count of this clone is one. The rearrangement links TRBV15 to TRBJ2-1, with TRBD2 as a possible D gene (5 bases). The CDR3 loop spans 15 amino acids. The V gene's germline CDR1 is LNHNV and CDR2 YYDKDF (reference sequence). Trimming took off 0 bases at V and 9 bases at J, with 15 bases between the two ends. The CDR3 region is CATSRDLATSGEQFF. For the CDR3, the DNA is TGTGCCACCAGCAGAGATCTAGCAACTAGTGGTGAGCAGTTCTTC.

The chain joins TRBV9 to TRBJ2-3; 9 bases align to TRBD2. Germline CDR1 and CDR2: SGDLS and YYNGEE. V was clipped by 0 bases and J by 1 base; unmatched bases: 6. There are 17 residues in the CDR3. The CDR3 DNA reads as TGTGCCAGCAGCGTAGCTTCCAGCGGGAGGCGCACAGATACGCAGTATTTT. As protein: CASSVASSGRRTDTQYF.

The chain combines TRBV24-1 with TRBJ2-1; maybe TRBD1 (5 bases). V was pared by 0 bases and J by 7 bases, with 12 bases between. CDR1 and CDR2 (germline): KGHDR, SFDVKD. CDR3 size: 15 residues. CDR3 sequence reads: CATSDLNRGRNEQFF. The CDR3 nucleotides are TGTGCCACCAGTGATTTGAATAGGGGTCGGAATGAGCAGTTCTTC.

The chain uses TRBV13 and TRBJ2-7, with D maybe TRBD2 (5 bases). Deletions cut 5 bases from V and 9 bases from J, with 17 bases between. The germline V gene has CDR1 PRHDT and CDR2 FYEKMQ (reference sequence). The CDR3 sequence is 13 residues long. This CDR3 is CASSTDYSVGQYF. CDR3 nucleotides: TGTGCCAGCAGCACCGACTACTCGGTCGGGCAGTACTTC. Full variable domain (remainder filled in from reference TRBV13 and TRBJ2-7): AAGVIQSPRHLIKEKRETATLKCYPIPRHDTVYWYQQGPGQDPQFLISFYEKMQSDKGSIPDRFSAQQFSDYHSELNMSSLELGDSALYFCASSTDYSVGQYFGPGTRLTVT.

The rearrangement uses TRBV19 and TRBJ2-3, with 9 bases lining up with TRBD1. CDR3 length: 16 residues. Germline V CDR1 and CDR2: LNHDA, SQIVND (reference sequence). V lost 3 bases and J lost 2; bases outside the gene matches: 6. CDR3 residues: CASSIGTGRSTDTQYF. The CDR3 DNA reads TGTGCCAGTAGTATTGGGACAGGGCGGTCCACAGATACGCAGTATTTT.

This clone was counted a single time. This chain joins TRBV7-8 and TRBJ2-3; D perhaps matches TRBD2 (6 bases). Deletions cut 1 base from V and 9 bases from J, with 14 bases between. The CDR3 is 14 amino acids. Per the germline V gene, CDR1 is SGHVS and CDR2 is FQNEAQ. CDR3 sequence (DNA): TGTGCCAGCAGCTTAGTGCGGGGCGCAAGCACGCAGTATTTT. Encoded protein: CASSLVRGASTQYF. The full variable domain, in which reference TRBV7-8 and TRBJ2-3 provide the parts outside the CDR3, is GAGVSQSPRYKVAKRGQDVALRCDPISGHVSLFWYQQALGQGPEFLTYFQNEAQLDKSGLPSDRFFAERPEGSVSTLKIQRTQQEDSAVYLCASSLVRGASTQYFGPGTRLTVL.

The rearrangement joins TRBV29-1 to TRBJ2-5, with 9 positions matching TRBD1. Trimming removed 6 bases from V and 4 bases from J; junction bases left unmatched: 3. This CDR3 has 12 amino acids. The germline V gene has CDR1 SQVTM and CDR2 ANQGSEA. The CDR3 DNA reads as TGCAGCGTAACGACAGGGGGAGAGACCCAGTACTTC. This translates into CSVTTGGETQYF. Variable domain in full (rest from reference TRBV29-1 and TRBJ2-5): SAVISQKPSRDICQRGTSLTIQCQVDSQVTMMFWYRQQPGQSLTLIATANQGSEATYESGFVIDKFPISRPNLTFSTLTVSNMSPEDSSIYLCSVTTGGETQYFGPGTRLLVL.